What follows are 28 T cell receptor beta chains derived from one specimen sequenced in a study of shared clonotypes between healthy human individuals. Method: immunoSEQ multiplex PCR; TCRdb's copy keeps in-frame clones and lacks some. The sample shows under 600,000 clones, around 95% of them seen only once. The sequenced sample consisted of naive CD4+ T cells sorted from blood. As to subset: CD45RA+ positively selected. These receptors were obtained from a young woman in good health.

The V gene is TRBV5-8, the J gene TRBJ1-3; D unclear. Trimming stripped 0 bases from V and 0 bases from J, with 7 bases between. The CDR3 contains 15 residues. From germline, CDR1 is SGHTS and CDR2 YDEGEE. CDR3 protein: CASSLGQFSGNTIYF. The CDR3 DNA follows: TGTGCCAGCAGCTTGGGGCAGTTCTCTGGAAACACCATATATTTT. Looking up the rest from reference TRBV5-8 and TRBJ1-3 gives the full variable domain: EAGVTQSPTHLIKTRGQQATLRCSPISGHTSVYWYQQALGLGLQFLLWYDEGEERNRGNFPPRFSGRQFPNYSSELNVNALELEDSALYLCASSLGQFSGNTIYFGEGSWLTVV.

This clone came up once. The J gene is TRBJ2-7, the V gene TRBV5-1; the D gene is possibly TRBD1 (6 bases). The CDR3 extends over 19 amino acids. Trimming shortened V by 0 bases and J by 0 bases, and 22 bases separated the two germline ends. In germline, CDR1 is SGHRS, CDR2 YFSETQ. The CDR3 protein is CASSLGTDSYAALSYEQYF. CDR3 in DNA: TGCGCCAGCAGCTTGGGGACAGATAGTTACGCGGCCCTCTCCTACGAGCAGTACTTC.

The chain combines TRBV6-4 with TRBJ1-1, with TRBD1 identical over 12 bases. This CDR3 region has 14 residues. Per the germline V gene, CDR1 is MRHNA and CDR2 is SNTAGT. Unmatched junction bases numbered 11, after V lost 4 bases and J lost 14 bases. DNA for the CDR3: TGTGCCAGCAGTGCCACCGGGACAGGGGGCAGAAGGTTCTTT. This gives the protein CASSATGTGGRRFF.

The V and J genes are TRBV6-1 and TRBJ2-4, with 8 bases identical to TRBD1. Looked up from germline, CDR1 is MNHNS and CDR2 is SASEGT. CDR3 length: 15 residues. The trim removed 5 bases at V and 0 bases at J, leaving 3 bases unmatched. Here the CDR3 DNA reads TGTGCCAGCAGTAACAGGGGGGTAGCCAAAAACATTCAGTACTTC. Protein: CASSNRGVAKNIQYF.

The chain employs TRBV18 and TRBJ2-1; 10 bases match TRBD2. This CDR3 spans 19 amino acids. V shed 5 bases and J 2 bases; nucleotides not matched to a gene: 15. CDR1 is KGHSH, CDR2 LQKENI, per germline. The CDR3 region has the DNA TGTGCCAGCTCATCTCGAGGACCCGCTAGCGGGAGTGCCTACAATGAGCAGTTCTTC. Protein product: CASSSRGPASGSAYNEQFF.

The rearrangement links TRBV13 to TRBJ2-3, with 8 bases fitting TRBD2. There are 15 residues in the CDR3. Germline lookup yields CDR1 PRHDT and CDR2 FYEKMQ (reference sequence). V was pared by 4 bases and J by 2 bases, with 5 bases of the junction left unmatched. CDR3 nucleotides: TGTGCCAGCAGCTCGACTAGCGAGAACACAGATACGCAGTATTTT. Residues: CASSSTSENTDTQYF.

V and J are TRBV27 and TRBJ2-1; D might be TRBD2 (5 bases). CDR1 and CDR2 (germline): MNHEY, SMNVEV (reference sequence). The CDR3 consists of 11 residues. V gave up 4 bases and J gave up 10 bases, with 8 bases separating them. This CDR3 is CASSSASEQFF. Written as DNA, the CDR3 is TGTGCCAGCAGTTCCGCTAGCGAGCAGTTCTTC.

The CDR3 sequence: CASSVGGSLNEQFF. CDR3 DNA sequence: TGTGCCAGTAGTGTCGGGGGCTCCTTAAATGAGCAGTTCTTC. V and J are TRBV19 and TRBJ2-1; either TRBD1 or TRBD2 may fit D (6 bases each). This CDR3 contains 14 residues. Per germline, CDR1 LNHDA and CDR2 SQIVND (reference sequence). V lost 5 bases and J lost 7, with 15 bases in between.

This sequence joins TRBV6-5 and TRBJ2-1; no definite D call. Germline-derived CDR1 and CDR2 are MNHEY and SVGAGI. The CDR3 spans 15 residues. With 5 bases removed from V and 2 bases from J, the gap between germline ends came to 13 bases. The CDR3 nucleotides are TGTGCCAGCAGTATCGCTGGAAGAGCCTACAATGAGCAGTTCTTC. It yields the protein CASSIAGRAYNEQFF.

The chain links TRBV19 to TRBJ2-1; no reliable D call. This CDR3 is built from 16 residues. CDR1 is LNHDA and CDR2 is SQIVND in the germline V gene (reference sequence). Trimming took off 4 bases at V and 10 bases at J, with 23 bases between the two ends. CDR3 loop: CASSNSPGFGSKEQFF. The CDR3 DNA is TGTGCCAGTAGTAATAGTCCGGGCTTCGGGTCGAAGGAGCAGTTCTTC.

V and J are TRBV2 and TRBJ1-1; 9 bases agree with TRBD1. This CDR3 is built from 15 residues. V lost 6 bases and J lost 1; bases outside the gene matches: 6. Germline-derived CDR1 and CDR2 are SNHLY and FYNNEI. This CDR3 reads CASSLNRGRNTEAFF. The CDR3 coding sequence is TGTGCCAGCAGCCTTAACAGGGGGCGGAACACTGAAGCTTTCTTT.

The chain has TRBV6-6 and TRBJ2-5, with 8 bases that match TRBD1. The V gene end was trimmed by 2 bases and the J gene end by 5 bases; junction bases not matched to a gene: 4. The CDR3 consists of 14 residues. Germline CDR1 reads MNHNY; CDR2 reads SVGAGI (reference sequence). DNA for the CDR3: TGTGCCAGCAGTTACCCAAGACAGGGGGAGACCCAGTACTTC. Translated, it gives CASSYPRQGETQYF.

This chain connects TRBV18 to TRBJ2-2, with 8 bases identical to TRBD2. Germline CDR1 and CDR2: KGHSH and LQKENI. The CDR3 spans 16 residues. Trimming took 5 bases from V and 5 from J; bases not matched to a gene: 10. The CDR3 protein is CASSLLPGTSTGELFF. CDR3 coding DNA: TGTGCCAGCTCATTACTCCCCGGGACTAGTACCGGGGAGCTGTTTTTT.

The chain combines TRBV11-3 with TRBJ2-1; 9 nucleotides line up with TRBD1. The CDR3 is 15 amino acids. CDR1 is SGHNT, CDR2 YENEEA, per germline. Losses at the gene ends were 5 bases for V and 8 bases for J; bases not matched to a gene: 10. In DNA form, the CDR3 reads TGTGCCAGCAGCCAGTCCGGGACAGGGAATCATGAGCAGTTCTTC. It codes for CASSQSGTGNHEQFF.

The V gene is TRBV4-2, the J gene TRBJ2-1, with 10 bases fitting TRBD2. CDR3 length: 15 amino acids. Unmatched junction bases numbered 5, after V lost 4 bases and J lost 5 bases. Looked up from germline, CDR1 is LGHNA and CDR2 is YNFKEQ. The CDR3 sequence: CASSRPTSGDNEQFF. The CDR3 DNA sequence: TGTGCCAGCAGCCGCCCAACTAGCGGGGACAATGAGCAGTTCTTC.

The rearrangement links TRBV27 to TRBJ2-7; possibly TRBD1 or TRBD2 for D (6 bases each). Trimming removed 6 bases at V and 2 bases at J, with 17 bases between. Germline V gives CDR1 MNHEY, CDR2 SMNVEV (reference sequence). This CDR3 has 15 residues. CDR3: CASSLGGTNPYEQYF. Written as DNA, the CDR3 is TGTGCCAGCAGCTTAGGGGGGACCAACCCCTACGAGCAGTACTTC.

The CDR3 region is CASSPRGPTEAFF. The CDR3 nucleotides read TGTGCCAGCAGCCCTAGGGGTCCCACTGAAGCTTTCTTT. V gene TRBV5-6 combines with J gene TRBJ1-1; D is perhaps TRBD1 (5 bases). Between the trimmed V and J ends, which lost 4 bases and 4 bases, there was a span of 11 bases. This CDR3 has 13 residues. Germline values: CDR1 SGHDT, CDR2 YYEEEE.

This sequence joins TRBV27 and TRBJ2-1; D is undetermined. Germline V gene lookup returns CDR1 MNHEY and CDR2 SMNVEV (reference sequence). Trimming shortened V by 5 bases and J by 5 bases, and 7 bases separated the two germline ends. CDR3 length: 12 amino acids. CDR3 protein: CASSRRDNEQFF. CDR3 in DNA: TGTGCCAGCAGTCGAAGGGACAATGAGCAGTTCTTC.

With regard to this clone: Other DNA sequences within the sample encode an identical CDR3. Here the CDR3 DNA reads TGTGCCAGCAGCGAAAGACAGGGGAGCGAGCAGTACTTC. It encodes CASSERQGSEQYF. This sequence joins TRBV9 and TRBJ2-7; TRBD1 matches at 8 bases. The length of the CDR3 is 13 residues. The germline gives CDR1 SGDLS, CDR2 YYNGEE. V was pared by 3 bases and J by 6 bases, with 5 bases of the junction left unmatched.

This chain joins TRBV2 and TRBJ1-5; TRBD1 matches at 8 bases. Germline V gene sequence: CDR1 SNHLY, CDR2 FYNNEI. The CDR3 contains 14 residues. After removal of 2 bases from V and 7 bases from J, the junction contained 4 bases not matched to a gene. In DNA form, the CDR3 reads TGTGCCAGCAGTGAACAGGGGGCAGGACAGCCCCAGCATTTT. This translates into CASSEQGAGQPQHF.

This CDR3 reads CASSYLPTVKNTEAFF. CDR3 nucleotides: TGTGCCAGCAGTTACCTGCCGACAGTTAAGAACACTGAAGCTTTCTTT. The V gene is TRBV6-5, the J gene TRBJ1-1, with TRBD1 as a possible D gene (5 bases). Trimming took off 2 bases at V and 1 base at J, with 14 bases between the two ends. Looked up from germline, CDR1 is MNHEY and CDR2 is SVGAGI. The CDR3 has 16 amino acids.

V gene TRBV11-2 combines with J gene TRBJ2-6; no reliable D call. This CDR3 region has 15 residues. Germline loops: CDR1 SGHAT, CDR2 FQNNGV. Deletions cut 6 bases from V and 0 bases from J, with 9 bases between. CDR3: CASRGLLSGANVLTF. In nucleotides, the CDR3 is TGTGCCAGCAGAGGCCTTCTCTCTGGGGCCAACGTCCTGACTTTC.

The chain has TRBV15 and TRBJ2-5; D is uncertain. The DNA matches TRBJ2-7 better at its end, which makes the J call doubtful. Germline V lookup: CDR1 LNHNV, CDR2 YYDKDF (reference sequence). The CDR3 is 15 residues long. CDR3: CATSRDTARTYEQYF. In nucleotides, the CDR3 is TGTGCCACCAGCAGAGATACTGCTAGAACCTACGAGCAGTACTTC.

CDR3 DNA sequence: TGTGCCACCAGGACAGGGGCAGGAAACACCATATATTTT. It codes for CATRTGAGNTIYF. The chain carries TRBV28 and TRBJ1-3; 9 nucleotides align to TRBD1. Germline CDR1 and CDR2: MDHEN and SYDVKM. V lost 10 bases to trimming and J lost 4 bases; unmatched junction nucleotides: 5. The CDR3 totals 13 residues.

The chain is built from TRBV5-1 and TRBJ2-1, with 10 bases identical to TRBD2. Per the germline V gene, CDR1 is SGHRS and CDR2 is YFSETQ. The CDR3 extends over 18 amino acids. With V trimmed by 0 bases and J by 4 bases, 10 bases remained unmatched. CDR3 DNA sequence: TGCGCCAGCAGCTTGGCCACAGGGGCGGGACTAGCGTACAATGAGCAGTTCTTC. It yields the protein CASSLATGAGLAYNEQFF.

The chain combines TRBV28 with TRBJ1-1, with D possibly TRBD1 on 6 matching bases. The CDR3 is made up of 16 amino acids. V was cut by 5 bases and J by 3 bases, with 19 bases left in between. CDR1 MDHEN and CDR2 SYDVKM come from the germline V gene. DNA for the CDR3: TGTGCCAGCAGTCTTGTCTTGTGGGGGCAGGACACTGAAGCTTTCTTT. This codes for CASSLVLWGQDTEAFF.

The gene calls are TRBV7-9 and TRBJ2-7; 10 bases align to TRBD2. The CDR3 runs to 16 residues. The J segment lost 2 bases and the V segment lost 4 bases, leaving 8 bases of the junction unmatched. Germline values: CDR1 SEHNR, CDR2 FQNEAQ (reference sequence). Written as DNA, the CDR3 is TGTGCCAGCAGCTGGACCCTAGCGGGAGAAGCCTACGAGCAGTACTTC. Translating gives CASSWTLAGEAYEQYF.

Notes on this clone: Distinct nucleotide sequences in the sample also encode this CDR3. V and J are TRBV18 and TRBJ1-5; D is possibly TRBD1 (5 bases). Trimming took off 2 bases at V and 7 bases at J, with 9 bases between the two ends. CDR1 is KGHSH and CDR2 is LQKENI in the germline V gene. The length of the CDR3 is 13 residues. This CDR3 reads CASSPGGDQPQHF. CDR3 nucleotides: TGTGCCAGCTCACCAGGAGGGGACCAGCCCCAGCATTTT.